Listed below are T cell receptor beta chains from one sample, sequenced in a study of blood T cell repertoires in COVID-19. Profiling relied on immunoSEQ multiplex PCR, and the TCRdb table lists in-frame clones only, not all of them. The data hold around 120,000 clones, with 79% observed a single time. Sequencing used peripheral blood. These receptors were taken from an elderly woman with acute or convalescent COVID-19. The CDR3 runs from the conserved cysteine through the conserved F or W. A D gene is named only where the DNA matches it firmly. Rows may omit the clone size; those that give it use once, few, many or a size class.

J gene,CDR3 length,D gene,clone size,V gene,CDR3 protein,CDR3 DNA
TRBJ2-7,14,TRBD2,few,TRBV5-8,CASSRGGRLREQYF,TGTGCCAGCAGCCGGGGGGGCCGTCTACGCGAGCAGTACTTC
TRBJ2-7,15,TRBD2,-,TRBV7-2,CASSLTSGESYEQYF,TGTGCCAGCAGCCTAACTAGCGGGGAGTCCTACGAGCAGTACTTC
TRBJ1-4,16,TRBD1,many,TRBV4-3,CASSSDRGGTNEKLFF,TGCGCCAGCAGCTCAGACAGGGGAGGGACTAATGAAAAACTGTTTTTT
TRBJ1-4,15,-,-,TRBV6-5,CASRRRQATNEKLFF,TGTGCCAGCAGAAGAAGACAAGCAACTAATGAAAAACTGTTTTTT
TRBJ2-5,13,-,-,TRBV12-3/TRBV12-4,CASTLTGEETQYF,TGTGCCAGCACCCTGACTGGGGAGGAGACCCAGTACTTC
TRBJ2-1,18,TRBD2,-,TRBV7-9,CASSLALSGRSSYNEQFF,TGTGCCAGCAGCTTAGCTCTTAGCGGGAGGAGCTCCTACAATGAGCAGTTCTTC
TRBJ2-7,13,TRBD2,once,TRBV9,CASSVRGLDEQYF,TGTGCCAGCAGCGTACGCGGACTAGACGAGCAGTACTTC
TRBJ2-3,15,-,-,TRBV5-5,CASSRGANRADTQYF,TGTGCCAGCAGCCGGGGGGCTAACCGCGCAGATACGCAGTATTTT
TRBJ2-3,13,-,-,TRBV3-1/TRBV3-2,CASSRPRADTQYF,TGTGCCAGCAGCCGGCCGAGGGCAGATACGCAGTATTTT
TRBJ2-7,19,-,-,TRBV7-2,CASSLEGTGKAGVPYEQYF,TGTGCCAGCAGCTTAGAGGGGACAGGGAAAGCGGGGGTTCCCTACGAGCAGTACTTC
TRBJ1-2,13,TRBD1,once,TRBV29-1,CSVDVAGGYGYTF,TGCAGCGTTGATGTGGCAGGGGGTTATGGCTACACCTTC
TRBJ1-2,13,-,few,TRBV7-2,CASSPQRGDGYTF,TGTGCCAGCAGCCCACAACGGGGGGATGGCTACACCTTC
TRBJ1-6,16,TRBD1,once,TRBV24-1,CATSDLQGGRNSPLHF,TGTGCCACCAGTGATTTGCAAGGGGGCCGAAATTCACCCCTCCACTTT
TRBJ1-2,13,TRBD1,once,TRBV28,CATGQGYNYGYTF,TGTGCCACAGGACAGGGGTATAACTATGGCTACACCTTC
TRBJ1-2,13,-,-,TRBV30,CAWSVSDGYGYTF,TGTGCCTGGAGTGTTAGTGATGGCTATGGCTACACCTTC
TRBJ1-4,14,TRBD1,-,TRBV5-5,CASSVGTGNEKLFF,TGTGCCAGCAGCGTCGGGACAGGGAATGAAAAACTGTTTTTT
TRBJ1-1,15,-,-,TRBV5-4,CASSPVREVDNEAFF,TGTGCCAGCAGCCCCGTTCGAGAAGTAGACAATGAAGCTTTCTTT
TRBJ1-2,15,TRBD1,few,TRBV28,CASSTPDRGLYGYTF,TGTGCCAGCAGCACTCCGGACAGGGGGCTTTATGGCTACACCTTC
TRBJ1-2,13,-,-,TRBV19,CASSIDQAYGYTF,TGTGCCAGTAGTATTGATCAAGCTTATGGCTACACCTTC
TRBJ2-1,14,-,-,TRBV11-2,CASSFRLAINEQFF,TGTGCCAGCAGCTTTCGCCTAGCGATAAATGAGCAGTTCTTC
TRBJ1-5,15,TRBD1,few,TRBV19,CASSIGQGGKQPQHF,TGTGCCAGTAGTATAGGACAGGGGGGTAAGCAGCCCCAGCATTTT
TRBJ2-2,16,-,-,TRBV29-1,CSVEDWGQTNTGELFF,TGCAGCGTTGAAGATTGGGGCCAGACGAACACCGGGGAGCTGTTTTTT
TRBJ2-2,15,-,-,TRBV5-1,CASSPIQGNTGELFF,TGCGCCAGCAGCCCTATACAGGGGAACACCGGGGAGCTGTTTTTT
TRBJ2-7,15,TRBD2,-,TRBV19,CASRGGSSGYYEQYF,TGTGCCAGTAGGGGCGGGTCTAGCGGTTACTACGAGCAGTACTTC
TRBJ2-1,14,TRBD1,-,TRBV4-1,CASSRTGERNEQFF,TGCGCCAGCAGCCGTACAGGGGAAAGGAATGAGCAGTTCTTC
TRBJ2-7,11,-,-,TRBV28,CASSERYEQYF,TGTGCCAGCAGTGAGAGGTACGAGCAGTACTTC
TRBJ1-1,16,-,-,TRBV3-1/TRBV3-2,CASSQFLPEAGTEAFF,TGTGCCAGCAGCCAATTCCTCCCAGAGGCGGGTACTGAAGCTTTCTTT
TRBJ1-3,15,-,once,TRBV28,CASSLYGGAGNTIYF,TGTGCCAGCAGTTTATACGGAGGGGCTGGAAACACCATATATTTT
TRBJ2-3,16,TRBD1,-,TRBV5-1,CASSLDGTGGPDTQYF,TGCGCCAGCAGCTTGGACGGGACAGGGGGCCCAGATACGCAGTATTTT
TRBJ2-3,15,TRBD2,few,TRBV11-2,CASSLASGGADTQYF,TGTGCCAGCAGCTTAGCTAGCGGGGGGGCAGATACGCAGTATTTT
TRBJ2-1,19,TRBD2,-,TRBV4-2,CASSQLRTSGGAGYNEQFF,TGTGCCAGCAGCCAGCTCAGGACTAGCGGGGGGGCAGGCTACAATGAGCAGTTCTTC
TRBJ2-5,15,TRBD1,-,TRBV5-4,CASSLGGGKWETQYF,TGTGCCAGCAGCTTGGGAGGGGGCAAGTGGGAGACCCAGTACTTC
TRBJ2-5,10,-,-,TRBV18,CASRQETQYF,TGTGCCAGCCGCCAAGAGACCCAGTACTTC
TRBJ2-5,14,-,-,TRBV7-9,CASSLERLQETQYF,TGTGCCAGCAGCTTAGAGAGGCTTCAAGAGACCCAGTACTTC
TRBJ2-7,14,-,-,TRBV30,CAWSVAQGGTEQYF,TGTGCCTGGAGTGTCGCCCAGGGTGGAACCGAGCAGTACTTC
TRBJ1-1,13,-,-,TRBV3-1/TRBV3-2,CASSLTGSTEAFF,TGTGCCAGCAGCCTCACAGGGAGCACTGAAGCTTTCTTT
TRBJ1-2,16,TRBD1,-,TRBV19,CASSRAGNRGNYGYTF,TGTGCCAGTAGTAGGGCTGGGAACAGGGGGAACTATGGCTACACCTTC